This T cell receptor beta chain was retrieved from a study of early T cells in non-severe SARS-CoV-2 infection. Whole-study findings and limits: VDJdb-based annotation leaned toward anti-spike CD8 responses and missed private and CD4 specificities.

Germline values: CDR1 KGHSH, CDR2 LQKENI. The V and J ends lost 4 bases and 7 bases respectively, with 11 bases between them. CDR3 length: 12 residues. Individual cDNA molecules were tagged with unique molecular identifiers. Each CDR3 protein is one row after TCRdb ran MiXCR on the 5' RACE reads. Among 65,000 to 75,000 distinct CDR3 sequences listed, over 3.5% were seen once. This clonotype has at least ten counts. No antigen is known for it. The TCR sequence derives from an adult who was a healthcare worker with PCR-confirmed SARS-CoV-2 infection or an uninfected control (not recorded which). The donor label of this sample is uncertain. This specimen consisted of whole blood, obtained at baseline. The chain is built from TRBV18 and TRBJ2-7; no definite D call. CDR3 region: CASSLPRFEQYF. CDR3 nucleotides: TGTGCCAGCTCACTCCCCAGGTTTGAGCAGTACTTC.